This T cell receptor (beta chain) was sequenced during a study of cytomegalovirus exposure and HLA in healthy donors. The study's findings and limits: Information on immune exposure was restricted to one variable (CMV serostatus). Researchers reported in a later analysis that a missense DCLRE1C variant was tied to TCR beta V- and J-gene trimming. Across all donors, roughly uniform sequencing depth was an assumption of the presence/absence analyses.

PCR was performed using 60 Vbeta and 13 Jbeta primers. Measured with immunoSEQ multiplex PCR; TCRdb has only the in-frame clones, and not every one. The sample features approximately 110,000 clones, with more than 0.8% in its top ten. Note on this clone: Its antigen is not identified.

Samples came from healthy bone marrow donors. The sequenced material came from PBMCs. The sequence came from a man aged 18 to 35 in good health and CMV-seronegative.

The CDR3 coding sequence is TGTGCCAGCAGCTTAGTGGGAGGGCCCCAGCATTTT. Protein: CASSLVGGPQHF. V and J are TRBV7-2 and TRBJ1-5; D not resolved. V lost 1 base and J 9 bases, leaving 7 bases between the germline ends. This CDR3 region has 12 residues. Germline V CDR1 and CDR2: SGHTA, FQGNSA.